This entry lists 10 T cell receptor beta chains sequenced from one sample in a study of breast tumors, draining lymph nodes, adjacent tissues. From the multiplex PCR reads, TCRdb called clonotypes with MiXCR, one entry per CDR3 protein. The repertoire consists of 90,000 to 120,000 distinct CDR3 sequences, with about 20% occurring once and the leading ten covering around 1.3%. Breast cancer patients provided tissue from their axillary draining lymph nodes. What was sequenced was axillary lymph node tissue. The receptors were gathered from a female donor with breast cancer. Some clones in this sample may be carry-over from other donors' samples.

Of note for this clonotype: This may come from a read error, since a much larger clone is one base off. The CDR3 nucleotides read TGCGCCAGCAGCCAATTTCAGGCCGTAGCTCCCCCCCAGCATTTT. Protein: CASSQFQAVAPPQHF. V and J are TRBV4-1 and TRBJ1-5; D gene uncertain. Trimming removed 2 bases at V and 10 bases at J, with 18 bases between. CDR3 length equals 15 residues. Per the germline V gene, CDR1 is MGHRA and CDR2 is YSYEKL.

This clonotype was picked up many times. The chain links TRBV20-1 to TRBJ2-5, with 11 nucleotides matching TRBD2. CDR1 is DFQATT, CDR2 SNEGSKA, per germline (reference sequence). CDR3 length: 18 amino acids. Trimming removed 4 bases from V and 2 bases from J; junction bases left unmatched: 15. The chain's CDR3 is CSAILLAGGPYLQETQYF. As DNA, the CDR3 is TGCAGTGCTATCCTGCTAGCGGGAGGCCCCTACCTTCAAGAGACCCAGTACTTC.

This clonotype has a count of ten or more. Written as DNA, the CDR3 is TGTGCCACCAGTGATCCATCTGGGGCAGATCCCTACGAGCAGTACTTC. Encoded protein: CATSDPSGADPYEQYF. This chain connects TRBV24-1 to TRBJ2-7; maybe TRBD1 (5 bases). V was clipped by 3 bases and J by 2 bases, with 16 bases between them. This CDR3 region has 16 residues. Germline CDR1 reads KGHDR; CDR2 reads SFDVKD.

This clonotype was picked up many times. J is TRBJ1-4 and V is TRBV2; 8 bases match TRBD1. V shed 6 bases, J shed 4 bases, and the junction held 7 bases outside the gene matches. Germline V gene lookup returns CDR1 SNHLY and CDR2 FYNNEI. The CDR3 runs 15 residues. The CDR3 DNA sequence: TGTGCCAGCAGCCCAGGGACAGGTTATAATGAAAAACTGTTTTTT. Protein sequence: CASSPGTGYNEKLFF.

This clonotype was found many times. The rearrangement joins TRBV7-9 to TRBJ1-5, with 11 bases matching TRBD1. From germline, CDR1 is SEHNR and CDR2 FQNEAQ (reference sequence). The CDR3 loop spans 16 amino acids. J lost 0 bases, V lost 5 bases, and 3 bases had no gene match. CDR3 in DNA: TGTGCCAGCAGCCCGGGACAGGGGGATAGCAATCAGCCCCAGCATTTT. Its translation: CASSPGQGDSNQPQHF. The complete variable domain, with remaining parts taken from reference TRBV7-9 and TRBJ1-5, reads DTGVSQNPRHKITKRGQNVTFRCDPISEHNRLYWYRQTLGQGPEFLTYFQNEAQLEKSRLLSDRFSAERPKGSFSTLEIQRTEQGDSAMYLCASSPGQGDSNQPQHFGDGTRLSIL.

This clonotype was seen repeatedly, ten times or more. The rearrangement joins TRBV12-3 or TRBV12-4 to TRBJ2-5; 10 bases align to TRBD1. After removal of 5 bases from V and 1 base from J, the junction contained 7 bases not matched to a gene. The CDR3 covers 16 residues. The CDR3 protein is CASSRDRGTSQETQYF. The CDR3 DNA follows: TGTGCCAGCAGTCGGGACAGGGGCACTTCCCAAGAGACCCAGTACTTC.

This clonotype was counted at least ten times. The chain links TRBV5-1 to TRBJ1-4; weak D call: TRBD1 (6 bases). The CDR3 runs 15 residues. Germline V gives CDR1 SGHRS, CDR2 YFSETQ. V dropped 4 bases and J dropped 4 bases, with 14 bases sitting between them. The CDR3 bases are TGCGCCAGCAGCCCGGACAGAAGCCTTAATGAAAAACTGTTTTTT. Its protein is CASSPDRSLNEKLFF.

This clonotype was observed many times. CDR3 coding DNA: TGTGCCACCAGCATCGGGCTGATCCCCACAGATACGCAGTATTTT. Encoded protein: CATSIGLIPTDTQYF. The J gene is TRBJ2-3, the V gene TRBV15, with D unclear. V was trimmed by 4 bases and J by 2 bases, leaving 13 bases between them. The length of the CDR3 is 15 residues. CDR1 and CDR2 (germline): LNHNV, YYDKDF (reference sequence).

The V call is TRBV3-1, the J call TRBJ2-2; D not certain. The length of the CDR3 is 12 residues. V gave up 4 bases and J gave up 8 bases, with 8 bases separating them. Germline CDR1 and CDR2: LGHDT and YNNKEL (reference sequence). The CDR3 DNA reads TGTGCCAGCAGCCTTCACGCGGGGGAGCTGTTTTTT. It encodes CASSLHAGELFF.

Concerning this clonotype: Being one base from a much bigger clone, this may be a read error. The chain couples TRBV29-1 to TRBJ2-6; no definite D call. The germline V gene encodes CDR1 SQVTM and CDR2 ANQGSEA. CDR3 length equals 15 residues. V shed 6 bases and J shed 0 bases, with 12 bases lying between them. The CDR3 spells CSVASPASGANVLTF. The CDR3 nucleotides are TGCAGCGTCGCCAGCCCTGCCTCTGGGGCCAACGTCCTGACTTTC.